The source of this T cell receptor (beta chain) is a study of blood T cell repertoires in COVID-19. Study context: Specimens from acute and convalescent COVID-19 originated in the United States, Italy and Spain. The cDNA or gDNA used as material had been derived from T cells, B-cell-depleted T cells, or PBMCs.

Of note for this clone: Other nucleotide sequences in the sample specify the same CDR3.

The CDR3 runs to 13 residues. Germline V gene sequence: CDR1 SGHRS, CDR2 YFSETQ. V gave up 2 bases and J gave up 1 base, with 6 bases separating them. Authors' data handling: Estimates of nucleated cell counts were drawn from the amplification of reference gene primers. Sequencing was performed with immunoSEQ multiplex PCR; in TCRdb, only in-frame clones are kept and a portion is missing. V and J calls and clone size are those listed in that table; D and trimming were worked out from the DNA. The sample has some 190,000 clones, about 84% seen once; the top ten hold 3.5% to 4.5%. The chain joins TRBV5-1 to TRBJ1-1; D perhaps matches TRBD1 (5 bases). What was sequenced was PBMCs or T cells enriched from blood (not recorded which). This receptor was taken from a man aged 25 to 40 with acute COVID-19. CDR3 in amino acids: CASSFDRNTEAFF. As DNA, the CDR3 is TGCGCCAGCAGCTTTGACAGGAACACTGAAGCTTTCTTT. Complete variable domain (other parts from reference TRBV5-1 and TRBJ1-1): KAGVTQTPRYLIKTRGQQVTLSCSPISGHRSVSWYQQTPGQGLQFLFEYFSETQRNKGNFPGRFSGRQFSNSRSEMNVSTLELGDSALYLCASSFDRNTEAFFGQGTRLTVV.